The subject of this entry is one T cell receptor beta chain. Every PCR reaction included synthetic inline CDR3 controls for all V-J pairings. Libraries were prepared by immunoSEQ multiplex PCR; TCRdb keeps only in-frame clonotypes and omits some of them. Of tens of thousands of clones listed, around 92% were seen once; the top ten hold 1.5% to 2.5%. Time point here: before natalizumab initiation. This specimen comes from a study of multiple sclerosis patients with progressive multifocal leukoencephalopathy. V dropped 5 bases and J dropped 1 base, with 8 bases sitting between them. Germline V lookup: CDR1 SGHTA, CDR2 FQGNSA. The CDR3 runs 13 residues.

The sequence was collected from a man aged 25-45 years with multiple sclerosis. The V call is TRBV7-2, the J call TRBJ2-5, with D tentatively TRBD2 (5 bases). Material: PBMCs. CDR3 residues: CASSLDSQETQYF. Written as DNA, the CDR3 is TGTGCCAGCAGCCTGGACTCCCAAGAGACCCAGTACTTC.